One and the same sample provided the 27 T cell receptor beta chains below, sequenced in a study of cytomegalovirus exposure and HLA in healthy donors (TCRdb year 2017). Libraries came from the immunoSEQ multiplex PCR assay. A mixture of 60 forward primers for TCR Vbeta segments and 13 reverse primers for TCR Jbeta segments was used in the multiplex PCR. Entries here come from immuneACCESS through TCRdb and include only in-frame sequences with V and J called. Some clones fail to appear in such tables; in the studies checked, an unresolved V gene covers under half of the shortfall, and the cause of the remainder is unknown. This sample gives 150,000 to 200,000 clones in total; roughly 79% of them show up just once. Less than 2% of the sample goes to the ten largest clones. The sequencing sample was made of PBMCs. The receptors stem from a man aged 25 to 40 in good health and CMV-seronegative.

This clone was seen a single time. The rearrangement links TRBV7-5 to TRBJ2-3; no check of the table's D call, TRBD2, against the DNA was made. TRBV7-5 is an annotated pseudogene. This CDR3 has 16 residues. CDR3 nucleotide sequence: TGTGCCAGAACCATTCGGCGGGAGGGAAGGGCAGATACGCAGTATTTT. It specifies CARTIRREGRADTQYF.

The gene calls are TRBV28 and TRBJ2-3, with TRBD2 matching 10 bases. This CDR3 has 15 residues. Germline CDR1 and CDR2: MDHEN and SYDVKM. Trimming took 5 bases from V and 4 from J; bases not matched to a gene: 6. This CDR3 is CASSILAGRSDTQYF. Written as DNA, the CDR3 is TGTGCCAGCAGTATACTAGCGGGACGGTCAGATACGCAGTATTTT.

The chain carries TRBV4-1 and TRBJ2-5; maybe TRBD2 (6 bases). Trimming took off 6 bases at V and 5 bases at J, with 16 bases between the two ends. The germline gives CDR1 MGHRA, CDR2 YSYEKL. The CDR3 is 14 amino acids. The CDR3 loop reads CASRPRLVSETQYF. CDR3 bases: TGCGCCAGCAGGCCCAGACTAGTTTCGGAGACCCAGTACTTC.

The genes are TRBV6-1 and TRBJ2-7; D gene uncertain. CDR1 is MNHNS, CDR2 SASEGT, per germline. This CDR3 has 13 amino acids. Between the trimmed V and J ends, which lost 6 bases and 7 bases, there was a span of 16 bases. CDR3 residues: CASSARASREQYF. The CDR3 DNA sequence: TGTGCCAGCAGCGCACGAGCTTCGAGGGAGCAGTACTTC.

CDR3 residues: CAWSESGNIQYF. In DNA form, the CDR3 reads TGTGCCTGGAGTGAGTCCGGAAACATTCAGTACTTC. The chain links TRBV30 to TRBJ2-4; D is unclear. The CDR3 runs to 12 residues. Trimming cost V 1 base and J 6 bases, with 7 bases left between them. Germline CDR1 GTSNPN, CDR2 SVGIG (reference sequence).

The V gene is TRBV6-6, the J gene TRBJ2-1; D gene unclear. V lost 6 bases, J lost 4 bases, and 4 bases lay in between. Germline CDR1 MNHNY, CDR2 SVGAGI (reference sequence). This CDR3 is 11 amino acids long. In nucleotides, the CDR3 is TGTGCCAGCAGACATTACAATGAGCAGTTCTTC. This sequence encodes CASRHYNEQFF.

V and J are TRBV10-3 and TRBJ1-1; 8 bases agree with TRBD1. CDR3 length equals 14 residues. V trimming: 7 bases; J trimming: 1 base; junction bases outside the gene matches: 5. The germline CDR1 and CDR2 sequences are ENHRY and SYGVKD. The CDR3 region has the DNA TGTGCCATCAACCAGGGGGCTAGGAACACTGAAGCTTTCTTT. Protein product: CAINQGARNTEAFF.

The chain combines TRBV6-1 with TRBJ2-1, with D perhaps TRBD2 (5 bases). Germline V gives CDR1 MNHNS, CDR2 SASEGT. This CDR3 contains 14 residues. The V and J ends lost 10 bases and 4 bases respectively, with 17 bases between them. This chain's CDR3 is CATSRLALYNEQFF. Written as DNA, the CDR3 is TGTGCCACTTCCCGGCTAGCCTTATACAATGAGCAGTTCTTC.

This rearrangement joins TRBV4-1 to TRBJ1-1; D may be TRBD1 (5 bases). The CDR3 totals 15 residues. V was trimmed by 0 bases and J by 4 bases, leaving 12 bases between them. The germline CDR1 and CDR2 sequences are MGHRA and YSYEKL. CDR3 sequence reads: CASSQEGTSGTEAFF. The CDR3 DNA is TGCGCCAGCAGCCAAGAGGGGACTTCAGGCACTGAAGCTTTCTTT.

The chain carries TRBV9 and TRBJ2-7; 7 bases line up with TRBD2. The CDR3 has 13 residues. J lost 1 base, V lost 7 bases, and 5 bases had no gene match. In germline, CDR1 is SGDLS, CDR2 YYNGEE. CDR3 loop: CASGGLGSYEQYF. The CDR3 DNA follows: TGTGCCAGCGGAGGACTAGGATCCTACGAGCAGTACTTC.

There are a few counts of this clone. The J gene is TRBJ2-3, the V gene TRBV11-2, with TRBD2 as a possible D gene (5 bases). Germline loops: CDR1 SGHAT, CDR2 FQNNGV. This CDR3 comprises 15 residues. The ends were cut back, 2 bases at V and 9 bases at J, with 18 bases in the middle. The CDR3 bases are TGTGCCAGCAGCTTACGGTTTCCAGCCCCTAGCACGCAGTATTTT. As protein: CASSLRFPAPSTQYF.

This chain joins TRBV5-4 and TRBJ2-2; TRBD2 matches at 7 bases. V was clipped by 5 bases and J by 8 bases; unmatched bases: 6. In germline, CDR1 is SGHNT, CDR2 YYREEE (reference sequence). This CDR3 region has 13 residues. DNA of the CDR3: TGTGCCAGCAGTCCCGGGACTACGGGGGAGCTGTTTTTT. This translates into CASSPGTTGELFF.

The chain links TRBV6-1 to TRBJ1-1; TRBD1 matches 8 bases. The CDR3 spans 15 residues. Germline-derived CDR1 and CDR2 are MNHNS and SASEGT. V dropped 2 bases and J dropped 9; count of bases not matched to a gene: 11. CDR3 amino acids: CASSEFGTGPDQAFF. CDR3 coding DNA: TGTGCCAGCAGTGAATTTGGGACAGGCCCCGACCAAGCTTTCTTT.

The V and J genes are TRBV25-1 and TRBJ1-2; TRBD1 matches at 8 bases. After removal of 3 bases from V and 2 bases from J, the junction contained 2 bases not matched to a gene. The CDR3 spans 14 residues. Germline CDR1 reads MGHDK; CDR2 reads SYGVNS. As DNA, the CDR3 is TGTGCCAGCAGTGAGCCAGGGGGCAACTATGGCTACACCTTC. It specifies CASSEPGGNYGYTF.

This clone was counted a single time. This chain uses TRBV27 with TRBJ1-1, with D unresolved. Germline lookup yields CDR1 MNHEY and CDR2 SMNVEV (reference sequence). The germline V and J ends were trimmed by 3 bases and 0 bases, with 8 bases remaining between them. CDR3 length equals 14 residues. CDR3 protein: CASSFTSLNTEAFF. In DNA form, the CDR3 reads TGTGCCAGCAGTTTTACATCTTTGAACACTGAAGCTTTCTTT.

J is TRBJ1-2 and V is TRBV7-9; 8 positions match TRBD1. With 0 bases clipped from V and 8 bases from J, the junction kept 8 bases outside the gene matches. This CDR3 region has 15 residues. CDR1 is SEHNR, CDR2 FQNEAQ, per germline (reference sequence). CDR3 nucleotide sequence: TGTGCCAGCAGCTTAGCCTCAGGGGGCGCAGAGGGCTACACCTTC. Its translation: CASSLASGGAEGYTF.

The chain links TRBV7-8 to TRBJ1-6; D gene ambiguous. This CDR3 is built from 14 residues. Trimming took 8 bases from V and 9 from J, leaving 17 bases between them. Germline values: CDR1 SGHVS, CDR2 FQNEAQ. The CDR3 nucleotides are TGTGCCAGCGATGACTATTCCGGCGGTTCACCCCTCCACTTT. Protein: CASDDYSGGSPLHF.

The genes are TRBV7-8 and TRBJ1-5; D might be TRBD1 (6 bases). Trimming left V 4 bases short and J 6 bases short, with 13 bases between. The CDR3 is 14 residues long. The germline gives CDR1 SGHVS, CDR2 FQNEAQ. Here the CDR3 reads CASSSEQGAQPQHF. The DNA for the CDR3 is TGTGCCAGCAGCTCGGAACAGGGAGCTCAGCCCCAGCATTTT.

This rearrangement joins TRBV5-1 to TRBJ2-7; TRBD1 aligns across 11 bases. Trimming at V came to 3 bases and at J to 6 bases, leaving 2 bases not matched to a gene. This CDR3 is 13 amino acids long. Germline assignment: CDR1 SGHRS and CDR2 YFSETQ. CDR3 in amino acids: CASSWTGGAEQYF. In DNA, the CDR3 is TGCGCCAGCAGCTGGACAGGGGGCGCCGAGCAGTACTTC.

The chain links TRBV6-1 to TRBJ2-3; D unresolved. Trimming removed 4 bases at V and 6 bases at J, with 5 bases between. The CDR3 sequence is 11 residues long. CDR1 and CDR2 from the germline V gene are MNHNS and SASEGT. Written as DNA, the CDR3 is TGTGCCAGCAGTGCGTCGGATACGCAGTATTTT. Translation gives CASSASDTQYF.

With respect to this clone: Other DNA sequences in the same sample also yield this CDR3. In DNA form, the CDR3 reads TGCGCCAGCAGCCCACGACAGGGTAACTACGAGCAGTACTTC. This encodes CASSPRQGNYEQYF. The chain links TRBV5-1 to TRBJ2-7; 7 bases are shared with TRBD1. The CDR3 extends over 14 amino acids. In germline, CDR1 is SGHRS, CDR2 YFSETQ. The ends lost 4 bases at V and 3 bases at J; junction bases unmatched: 7.

The CDR3 sequence: CASTLAGGSDEQYF. In nucleotides, the CDR3 is TGTGCCAGCACCTTAGCGGGAGGGAGCGACGAGCAGTACTTC. The V and J genes are TRBV6-1 and TRBJ2-7, with TRBD2 identical over 11 bases. Trimming cost V 7 bases and J 5 bases; bases outside gene matches: 7. Per the germline V gene, CDR1 is MNHNS and CDR2 is SASEGT. CDR3 length: 14 residues.

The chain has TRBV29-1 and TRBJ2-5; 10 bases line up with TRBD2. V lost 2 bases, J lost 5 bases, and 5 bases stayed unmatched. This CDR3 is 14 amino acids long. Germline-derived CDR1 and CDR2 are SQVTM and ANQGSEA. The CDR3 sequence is CSVESGRARETQYF. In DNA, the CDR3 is TGCAGCGTTGAAAGCGGGAGGGCTCGGGAGACCCAGTACTTC.

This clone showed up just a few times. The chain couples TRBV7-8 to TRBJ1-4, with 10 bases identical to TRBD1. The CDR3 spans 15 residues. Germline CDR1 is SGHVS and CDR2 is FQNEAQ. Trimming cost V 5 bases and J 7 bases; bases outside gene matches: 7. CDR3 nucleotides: TGTGCCAGCAGCCCTAGACAGGGGGCGACTGAAAAACTGTTTTTT. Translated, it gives CASSPRQGATEKLFF.

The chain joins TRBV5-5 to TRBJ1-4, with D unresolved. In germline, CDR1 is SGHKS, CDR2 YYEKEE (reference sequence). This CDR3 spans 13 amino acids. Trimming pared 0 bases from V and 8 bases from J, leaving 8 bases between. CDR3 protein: CASSLVGGEKLFF. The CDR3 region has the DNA TGTGCCAGCAGCTTGGTTGGAGGGGAAAAACTGTTTTTT.

The CDR3 spells CSVDKRETAEQFF. The CDR3 nucleotides are TGCAGCGTTGACAAGCGGGAGACTGCTGAGCAGTTCTTC. The chain couples TRBV29-1 to TRBJ2-1; TRBD2 aligns across 8 bases. Per the germline V gene, CDR1 is SQVTM and CDR2 is ANQGSEA. Trimming at V came to 3 bases and at J to 9 bases, leaving 7 bases not matched to a gene. The CDR3 sequence is 13 residues long.

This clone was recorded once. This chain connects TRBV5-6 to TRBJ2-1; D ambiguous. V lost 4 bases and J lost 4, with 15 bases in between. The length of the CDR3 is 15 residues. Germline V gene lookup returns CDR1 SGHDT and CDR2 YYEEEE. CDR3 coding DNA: TGTGCCAGCAGCAACGTCGGCGGAGTTTACAATGAGCAGTTCTTC. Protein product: CASSNVGGVYNEQFF.